A single sample is the source of the 25 T cell receptor beta chains below, sequenced in a study of T cells in Graves' hyperthyroidism and ophthalmopathy. RNA transcripts yielded amplified TCR beta CDR3 regions. Initially, a first-round RT-PCR of the TCR CDR3 employed the HTBI primer set. TCRdb processed the multiplex PCR reads anew with MiXCR; each CDR3 protein has one entry. The sample shows some 490,000 distinct CDR3 sequences, around a fifth of them seen only once. Material: blood. All receptors derive from a woman in her 70s with Graves' ophthalmopathy.

Ten or more counts support this clonotype. This sequence joins TRBV6-2 or TRBV6-3 and TRBJ1-1; the D gene is possibly TRBD1 (5 bases). The germline gives CDR1 MNHEY, CDR2 SVGEGT. The V end lost 6 bases, the J end lost 0 bases, and 14 bases lay between the germline ends. The CDR3 sequence is 15 residues long. The CDR3 loop is CASSPTDNLNTEAFF. CDR3 coding DNA: TGTGCCAGCAGCCCAACGGACAATTTGAACACTGAAGCTTTCTTT.

This chain uses TRBV14 with TRBJ1-4, with TRBD1 identical over 8 bases. The CDR3 is made up of 16 amino acids. V shed 0 bases and J 8 bases; nucleotides not matched to a gene: 8. In germline, CDR1 is SGHDN, CDR2 FVKESK. The CDR3 loop is CASSQDIRGRGEKLFF. CDR3 nucleotide sequence: TGTGCCAGCAGCCAAGATATCAGGGGGCGAGGCGAAAAACTGTTTTTT.

This clonotype was counted ten times or more. The chain recombines TRBV29-1 with TRBJ1-1; D is perhaps TRBD1 (6 bases). CDR1 and CDR2 (germline): SQVTM, ANQGSEA. V gave up 7 bases and J gave up 3 bases, with 15 bases separating them. This CDR3 contains 13 residues. CDR3 loop: CSAARGPDTEAFF. The CDR3 nucleotides read TGCAGCGCCGCTCGGGGGCCGGACACTGAAGCTTTCTTT.

The chain links TRBV29-1 to TRBJ2-3, with 13 bases lining up with TRBD2. CDR1 and CDR2 from the germline V gene are SQVTM and ANQGSEA. The CDR3 has 15 amino acids. The V gene end was trimmed by 4 bases and the J gene end by 0 bases; junction bases not matched to a gene: 1. The CDR3 DNA reads TGCAGCGTTGGACTAGCGGGAGGTAGCACAGATACGCAGTATTTT. It encodes CSVGLAGGSTDTQYF.

This clonotype was recorded at least ten times. J is TRBJ2-5 and V is TRBV2; the match to TRBD2 covers 9 bases. V dropped 5 bases and J dropped 2; count of bases not matched to a gene: 6. Germline CDR1 SNHLY, CDR2 FYNNEI. This CDR3 region has 15 residues. CDR3 nucleotide sequence: TGTGCCAGCAGTCCACCGGCGGGAGGGCAAGAGACCCAGTACTTC. It yields the protein CASSPPAGGQETQYF.

Only a few counts were recorded for this clonotype. The rearrangement links TRBV20-1 to TRBJ2-3; D unresolved. Trimming pared 6 bases from V and 2 bases from J, leaving 15 bases between. Germline loops: CDR1 DFQATT, CDR2 SNEGSKA (reference sequence). This CDR3 region has 14 residues. The CDR3 coding sequence is TGCAGTGCCAATTGGCCTCCTAACACAGATACGCAGTATTTT. It codes for CSANWPPNTDTQYF.

This chain uses TRBV20-1 with TRBJ2-7, with 13 positions matching TRBD2. This CDR3 contains 14 residues. With V trimmed by 1 base and J by 6 bases, 3 bases remained unmatched. CDR1 is DFQATT and CDR2 is SNEGSKA in the germline V gene (reference sequence). The CDR3 coding sequence is TGCAGTGCTAGAGGGACTAGCGGGAGAGGCGAGCAGTACTTC. Amino acid sequence: CSARGTSGRGEQYF.

The chain uses TRBV12-3 or TRBV12-4 and TRBJ1-3, with unresolved D. This CDR3 has 14 amino acids. V lost 2 bases to trimming and J lost 0 bases, with 5 bases between them. The CDR3 spells CASSLRFSGNTIYF. The CDR3 DNA sequence: TGTGCCAGCAGTTTACGGTTCTCTGGAAACACCATATATTTT.

Of note for this clonotype: A much bigger clone sits one base away, suggesting this may be a read error. The chain links TRBV7-2 to TRBJ1-6; no clear D. The CDR3 spans 15 residues. Germline values: CDR1 SGHTA, CDR2 FQGNSA. The CDR3 is CANSLQEQDNSPLHF. For the CDR3, the DNA is TGTGCCAACAGCCTGCAAGAGCAGGATAATTCACCCCTCCACTTT.

This chain joins TRBV24-1 and TRBJ1-5; TRBD1 matches at 12 bases. CDR3 length: 16 amino acids. Per germline, CDR1 KGHDR and CDR2 SFDVKD. After removal of 4 bases from V and 9 bases from J, the junction contained 9 bases not matched to a gene. CDR3 residues: CATSEGTGGGLGPQHF. CDR3 nucleotides: TGTGCCACCAGTGAGGGGACAGGGGGCGGCTTAGGGCCCCAGCATTTT.

The J gene is TRBJ1-2, the V gene TRBV6-1; D is undetermined. In germline, CDR1 is MNHNS, CDR2 SASEGT. The CDR3 loop spans 17 amino acids. V shed 6 bases and J shed 4 bases, with 24 bases lying between them. In DNA, the CDR3 is TGTGCCAGCAGCCCTGCGGCACATTTCCTTCAGCGCTATGGCTACACCTTC. This codes for CASSPAAHFLQRYGYTF.

Points on this clonotype: A read error may explain this, as a much larger clone is one base away. This chain joins TRBV6-5 and TRBJ1-1; D is ambiguous. The germline V gene has CDR1 MNHEY and CDR2 SVGAGI. This CDR3 comprises 13 residues. Trimming took 2 bases from V and 13 from J, leaving 17 bases between them. The CDR3: CASSYRGVDQDFF. The CDR3 DNA is TGTGCCAGCAGTTACCGAGGCGTGGATCAAGATTTCTTT.

Many counts were recorded for this clonotype. CDR3 coding DNA: TGTGCCAGCAGCTTACAGGGAACCTACGAGCAGTACTTC. Translated, it gives CASSLQGTYEQYF. The chain joins TRBV7-2 to TRBJ2-7; TRBD1 is a possible D gene (5 bases). There are 13 residues in the CDR3. Germline values: CDR1 SGHTA, CDR2 FQGNSA. V gave up 2 bases and J gave up 2 bases, with 7 bases separating them.

This chain uses TRBV5-1 with TRBJ2-1; a possible D gene is TRBD2 (6 bases). Trimming pared 0 bases from V and 4 bases from J, leaving 11 bases between. Looked up from germline, CDR1 is SGHRS and CDR2 is YFSETQ. This CDR3 is 15 amino acids long. CDR3 loop: CASSLVASAYNEQFF. The CDR3 DNA follows: TGCGCCAGCAGCTTGGTGGCTAGCGCGTACAATGAGCAGTTCTTC.

This clonotype was seen more than once but under ten times. The chain joins TRBV4-1 to TRBJ2-1, with TRBD2 matching over 8 bases. The CDR3 sequence is 15 residues long. CDR1 and CDR2 (germline): MGHRA, YSYEKL. V gave up 3 bases and J gave up 2 bases; unmatched junction bases: 3. CDR3 region: CASSHSAGAYNEQFF. In DNA, the CDR3 is TGCGCCAGCAGCCATTCAGCGGGAGCCTACAATGAGCAGTTCTTC.

V is TRBV24-1 and J is TRBJ2-2; 8 positions agree with TRBD1. The V gene's germline CDR1 is KGHDR and CDR2 SFDVKD. V dropped 3 bases and J dropped 6; count of bases not matched to a gene: 8. This CDR3 comprises 16 residues. Written as DNA, the CDR3 is TGTGCCACCAGTGATGTGGACAGGGCGCCGCCCGGGGAGCTGTTTTTT. Translation gives CATSDVDRAPPGELFF.

There are a few counts of this clonotype. The gene calls are TRBV11-3 and TRBJ2-2; 10 positions agree with TRBD1. Trimming took 5 bases from V and 7 from J; bases not matched to a gene: 10. The CDR3 has 16 amino acids. Germline lookup yields CDR1 SGHNT and CDR2 YENEEA. CDR3 DNA: TGTGCCAGCAGCCCGAGACAGGGGGCTAAGGACGGGGAGCTGTTTTTT. Protein: CASSPRQGAKDGELFF. Full variable domain (remainder filled in from reference TRBV11-3 and TRBJ2-2): EAGVVQSPRYKIIEKKQPVAFWCNPISGHNTLYWYLQNLGQGPELLIRYENEEAVDDSQLPKDRFSAERLKGVDSTLKIQPAELGDSAVYLCASSPRQGAKDGELFFGEGSRLTVL.

This clonotype has more than one count but fewer than ten. The gene calls are TRBV30 and TRBJ1-3; D is unclear. The CDR3 is 12 amino acids. The germline CDR1 and CDR2 sequences are GTSNPN and SVGIG (reference sequence). Written as DNA, the CDR3 is TGTGGGTTATCGACTTCTGGAAACACCATATATTTT. Protein sequence: CGLSTSGNTIYF.

This clonotype was picked up a small number of times. The rearrangement joins TRBV5-1 to TRBJ2-3, with a weak D call TRBD2 (6 bases). CDR3 length: 16 amino acids. With 4 bases removed from V and 2 bases from J, the gap between germline ends came to 17 bases. Germline lookup yields CDR1 SGHRS and CDR2 YFSETQ. CDR3 DNA sequence: TGCGCCAGCAGCGATACGGGGGATCCTATCACAGATACGCAGTATTTT. Amino acids: CASSDTGDPITDTQYF.

This clonotype appeared a few times. V is TRBV19 and J is TRBJ2-1; D gene ambiguous. The CDR3 runs to 14 residues. Trimming stripped 6 bases from V and 3 bases from J, with 12 bases between. The germline V gene encodes CDR1 LNHDA and CDR2 SQIVND (reference sequence). The CDR3 coding sequence is TGTGCCAGTAGGAGAAGCTGGGGCTACAATGAGCAGTTCTTC. It translates to CASRRSWGYNEQFF.

V usage is TRBV5-1 and J usage is TRBJ2-7, with 11 bases matching TRBD1. The V gene's germline CDR1 is SGHRS and CDR2 YFSETQ. The CDR3 is 14 amino acids. V lost 1 base, J lost 7 bases, and 4 bases stayed unmatched. The CDR3 reads CASSLFGDRGEQYF. The CDR3 DNA reads TGCGCCAGCAGCTTGTTTGGGGACAGGGGGGAGCAGTACTTC.

This clonotype occurred a few times. The genes are TRBV3-1 and TRBJ1-1, with D uncertain. V lost 3 bases to trimming and J lost 2 bases, with 10 bases between them. Germline V gene sequence: CDR1 LGHDT, CDR2 YNNKEL (reference sequence). The CDR3 runs to 14 residues. This CDR3 is CASSHLTPNTEAFF. As DNA, the CDR3 is TGTGCCAGCAGCCACCTAACACCTAACACTGAAGCTTTCTTT. Full variable domain (rest looked up from reference TRBV3-1 and TRBJ1-1): DTAVSQTPKYLVTQMGNDKSIKCEQNLGHDTMYWYKQDSKKFLKIMFSYNNKELIINETVPNRFSPKSPDKAHLNLHINSLELGDSAVYFCASSHLTPNTEAFFGQGTRLTVV.

This sequence joins TRBV2 and TRBJ1-5; D might be TRBD1 (5 bases). The germline gives CDR1 SNHLY, CDR2 FYNNEI. Trimming shortened V by 3 bases and J by 7 bases, and 10 bases separated the two germline ends. This CDR3 has 13 residues. The CDR3 is CASSERGAQPQHF. In DNA, the CDR3 is TGTGCCAGCAGTGAGCGAGGGGCCCAGCCCCAGCATTTT.

The genes are TRBV20-1 and TRBJ2-3; 13 bases agree with TRBD2. The CDR3 extends over 17 amino acids. CDR1 is DFQATT, CDR2 SNEGSKA, per germline (reference sequence). The V gene end was trimmed by 0 bases and the J gene end by 4 bases; junction bases not matched to a gene: 7. CDR3 in DNA: TGCAGTGCTAGAGACCCTCGGACTAGCGGGAGTCCAGATACGCAGTATTTT. It yields the protein CSARDPRTSGSPDTQYF.

This clonotype was observed many times. V and J are TRBV6-2 or TRBV6-3 and TRBJ2-7; D possibly uses TRBD1 or TRBD2 (5 bases each). CDR1 and CDR2 (germline): MNHEY, SVGEGT. This CDR3 has 13 amino acids. Trimming shortened V by 3 bases and J by 2 bases, and 8 bases separated the two germline ends. The CDR3 sequence: CASSYGGPYEQYF. Here the CDR3 DNA reads TGTGCCAGCAGTTATGGGGGACCCTACGAGCAGTACTTC.